These 27 T cell receptor beta chains were sequenced from one sample in a study of blood T cell repertoires in COVID-19. This table comes from immunoSEQ multiplex PCR, and its TCRdb copy is limited to in-frame clones, with some not included. The sample has some 210,000 clones; around four fifths are singletons. What was sequenced was peripheral blood. The receptors derive from a human donor in a cohort sampled during active COVID-19.

The chain recombines TRBV4-1 with TRBJ1-4; D gene ambiguous. This CDR3 spans 15 amino acids. V was clipped by 1 base and J by 4 bases, with 10 bases between them. The germline V gene has CDR1 MGHRA and CDR2 YSYEKL. The CDR3 protein is CASSQAGLVNEKLFF. CDR3 DNA sequence: TGCGCCAGCAGCCAAGCTGGGCTGGTTAATGAAAAACTGTTTTTT.

This clone appeared a few times. The chain uses TRBV5-1 and TRBJ2-7, with TRBD2 matching 10 bases. V dropped 6 bases and J dropped 2; count of bases not matched to a gene: 5. The germline V gene encodes CDR1 SGHRS and CDR2 YFSETQ. This CDR3 region has 14 residues. The CDR3 region is CASNRAGGPYEQYF. For the CDR3, the DNA is TGCGCCAGCAATAGAGCGGGAGGGCCCTACGAGCAGTACTTC.

V is TRBV2 and J is TRBJ1-2; TRBD1 agrees at 9 bases. CDR3 size: 16 residues. Germline CDR1 is SNHLY and CDR2 is FYNNEI. J was trimmed by 3 bases and V by 7 bases; bases with no gene match: 12. The CDR3 coding sequence is TGTGCCAGCATTGCCGGGACAGGGATCTCGGACTATGGCTACACCTTC. Amino acids: CASIAGTGISDYGYTF.

CDR3 DNA sequence: TGTGCCAGCAGCCGAATACAGGGGGAGACCCAGTACTTC. Residues: CASSRIQGETQYF. This chain connects TRBV6-4 to TRBJ2-5; TRBD1 matches 7 bases. The V segment lost 6 bases and the J segment 5 bases; nucleotides outside the gene matches: 6. The CDR3 is 13 residues long. Germline values: CDR1 MRHNA, CDR2 SNTAGT.

The chain is built from TRBV4-2 and TRBJ2-1, with D unresolved. V was shortened by 0 bases and J by 8 bases, with 14 bases between the two germline ends. CDR1 and CDR2 from the germline V gene are LGHNA and YNFKEQ. The CDR3 is made up of 15 amino acids. CDR3 region: CASSQESKVYYEQFF. The DNA for the CDR3 is TGTGCCAGCAGCCAAGAGTCTAAAGTTTACTATGAGCAGTTCTTC.

This rearrangement joins TRBV3-1 (or the pseudogene TRBV3-2) to TRBJ1-2; no clear D gene. The CDR3 consists of 13 residues. Trimming stripped 2 bases from V and 7 bases from J, with 11 bases between. Germline V CDR1 and CDR2: LGHDT, YNNKEL (reference sequence). The CDR3 bases are TGTGCCAGCAGCCAAAGATCCGAGCGTGGCTACACCTTC. Residues: CASSQRSERGYTF.

This clone was observed once. The chain recombines TRBV4-2 with TRBJ1-1, with D maybe TRBD1 (6 bases). The CDR3 contains 16 residues. Germline CDR1 is LGHNA and CDR2 is YNFKEQ. The V gene lost 0 bases and the J gene lost 4 bases, with 15 bases spanning the gap. CDR3 loop: CASSQDFQGGGTEAFF. The CDR3 DNA is TGTGCCAGCAGCCAAGATTTCCAGGGAGGGGGCACTGAAGCTTTCTTT.

This clone was seen a single time. The genes are TRBV6-6 and TRBJ2-6; no reliable D call. The V gene lost 5 bases and the J gene lost 2 bases, with 13 bases spanning the gap. Per the germline V gene, CDR1 is MNHNY and CDR2 is SVGAGI (reference sequence). The CDR3 consists of 16 residues. The CDR3 region is CASSPNRSPGANVLTF. For the CDR3, the DNA is TGTGCCAGCAGTCCCAACAGATCCCCTGGGGCCAACGTCCTGACTTTC.

This sequence joins TRBV13 and TRBJ2-1, with 7 bases matching TRBD2. CDR1 and CDR2 (germline): PRHDT, FYEKMQ (reference sequence). The CDR3 extends over 16 amino acids. V shed 8 bases and J 6 bases; nucleotides not matched to a gene: 16. CDR3 protein: CASAQMPGGGFNEQFF. CDR3 DNA sequence: TGTGCCAGCGCACAAATGCCTGGGGGGGGTTTCAATGAGCAGTTCTTC.

This chain uses TRBV7-6 with TRBJ1-1; weak D call: TRBD1 (5 bases). Trimming took 6 bases from V and 0 from J, leaving 20 bases between them. CDR1 and CDR2 (germline): SGHVS, FNYEAQ. The CDR3 is 17 amino acids. The CDR3 loop is CASSSIPTAAMNTEAFF. The CDR3 DNA sequence: TGTGCCAGCAGTTCCATACCGACAGCCGCCATGAACACTGAAGCTTTCTTT.

The J gene is TRBJ2-1, the V gene TRBV28; possibly TRBD2 for D (6 bases). This CDR3 comprises 17 residues. Germline V lookup: CDR1 MDHEN, CDR2 SYDVKM. Trimming cost V 11 bases and J 0 bases, with 23 bases left between them. The CDR3 nucleotides read TGTGCCGGAGGCCGCGGGACTTTCACGAGCTCCTACAATGAGCAGTTCTTC. Translation: CAGGRGTFTSSYNEQFF.

The gene calls are TRBV7-9 and TRBJ2-1; D is possibly TRBD1 (5 bases). Germline V gives CDR1 SEHNR, CDR2 FQNEAQ (reference sequence). Trimming shortened V by 4 bases and J by 3 bases, and 10 bases separated the two germline ends. The CDR3 extends over 14 amino acids. CDR3 nucleotides: TGTGCCAGCAGCTCAGGGTCTGGCTACAATGAGCAGTTCTTC. As protein: CASSSGSGYNEQFF.

The gene calls are TRBV11-3 and TRBJ2-5; D is possibly TRBD1 (5 bases). The CDR3 spans 13 residues. Trimming took 1 base from V and 6 from J, leaving 9 bases between them. CDR1 and CDR2 from the germline V gene are SGHNT and YENEEA. CDR3 residues: CASSLGREKTQYF. Here the CDR3 DNA reads TGTGCCAGCAGCTTAGGCAGGGAAAAGACCCAGTACTTC.

The rearrangement uses TRBV2 and TRBJ1-1; no clear D gene. Germline V gene data show CDR1 as SNHLY and CDR2 as FYNNEI. V was pared by 4 bases and J by 6 bases, with 6 bases between. This CDR3 region has 11 residues. For the CDR3, the DNA is TGTGCCAGCAGTGGTTATGCTGAAGCTTTCTTT. The encoded protein is CASSGYAEAFF.

This chain links TRBV3-1 (or the pseudogene TRBV3-2) with TRBJ1-2, with TRBD1 as a possible D gene (6 bases). The germline CDR1 and CDR2 sequences are LGHDT and YNNKEL (reference sequence). This CDR3 has 13 amino acids. Trimming removed 4 bases at V and 4 bases at J, with 10 bases between. The CDR3 here is CASSLSGVYGYTF. The DNA of the CDR3 is TGTGCCAGCAGCCTCTCAGGGGTCTATGGCTACACCTTC.

This clone has only one observation. V is TRBV5-4 and J is TRBJ1-2; perhaps TRBD1 as D (5 bases). The germline V and J ends were trimmed by 0 bases and 7 bases, with 7 bases remaining between them. The germline V gene has CDR1 SGHNT and CDR2 YYREEE (reference sequence). The CDR3 contains 12 residues. The CDR3 DNA is TGTGCCAGCAGCTTGGCGGGGGGTGGCTACACCTTC. Encoded protein: CASSLAGGGYTF. The full variable domain, in which reference TRBV5-4 and TRBJ1-2 provide the parts outside the CDR3, is ETGVTQSPTHLIKTRGQQVTLRCSSQSGHNTVSWYQQALGQGPQFIFQYYREEENGRGNFPPRFSGLQFPNYSSELNVNALELDDSALYLCASSLAGGGYTFGSGTRLTVV.

CDR3 DNA: TGTGCCAGCAGCCAACTACGGGAAAAACTGTTTTTT. Protein: CASSQLREKLFF. V and J are TRBV4-2 and TRBJ1-4; D unclear. The V end lost 2 bases, the J end lost 8 bases, and 6 bases lay between the germline ends. Germline loops: CDR1 LGHNA, CDR2 YNFKEQ. CDR3 size: 12 residues.

The chain joins TRBV5-1 to TRBJ2-5, with D possibly TRBD1 on 6 matching bases. Germline V gives CDR1 SGHRS, CDR2 YFSETQ. Trimming pared 0 bases from V and 5 bases from J, leaving 17 bases between. The CDR3 covers 16 residues. The CDR3 is CASSLGPPTGPETQYF. Written as DNA, the CDR3 is TGCGCCAGCAGCTTGGGGCCCCCCACAGGGCCGGAGACCCAGTACTTC.

V is TRBV30 and J is TRBJ2-1; 7 positions agree with TRBD1. V lost 7 bases to trimming and J lost 4 bases; unmatched junction nucleotides: 7. This CDR3 spans 13 amino acids. Germline-derived CDR1 and CDR2 are GTSNPN and SVGIG (reference sequence). The CDR3 spells CAFRDSLYNEQFF. The CDR3 DNA sequence: TGTGCCTTCCGGGACAGTCTATACAATGAGCAGTTCTTC.

The CDR3 nucleotides read TGTGCCAGCGAGGCACAGGGGGCCAATGAGCAGTTCTTC. Amino acid sequence: CASEAQGANEQFF. V is TRBV7-8 and J is TRBJ2-1; 9 nucleotides line up with TRBD1. The CDR3 covers 13 residues. Germline CDR1 SGHVS, CDR2 FQNEAQ. V lost 8 bases and J lost 6; bases outside the gene matches: 5. Full variable domain (missing parts from reference TRBV7-8 and TRBJ2-1): GAGVSQSPRYKVAKRGQDVALRCDPISGHVSLFWYQQALGQGPEFLTYFQNEAQLDKSGLPSDRFFAERPEGSVSTLKIQRTQQEDSAVYLCASEAQGANEQFFGPGTRLTVL.

The rearrangement joins TRBV5-5 to TRBJ1-2, with a possible D match to TRBD1 (5 bases). CDR3 length: 15 residues. The V end was cut by 3 bases, the J end by 5 bases, with 17 bases between. Germline lookup yields CDR1 SGHKS and CDR2 YYEKEE (reference sequence). DNA for the CDR3: TGTGCCAGCAGCTCGTCTTCGGCAGGGTTTTATGGCTACACCTTC. This gives the protein CASSSSSAGFYGYTF.

The sample holds a few counts of this clone. The junction departs from germline at one end; a sequencing error may be responsible. This chain connects TRBV7-7 to TRBJ2-1, with 7 positions matching TRBD1. Germline CDR1 reads SSHAT; CDR2 reads FNYEAQ (reference sequence). CDR3 size: 15 residues. CDR3 loop: CASSLDRVSYNEQFF. The CDR3 DNA reads TGTGCTAGCAGCTTAGACAGGGTGAGCTACAATGAGCAGTTCTTC.

The chain couples TRBV30 to TRBJ1-5; 7 nucleotides agree with TRBD1. The CDR3 totals 16 residues. J lost 2 bases, V lost 2 bases, and 9 bases had no gene match. Per the germline V gene, CDR1 is GTSNPN and CDR2 is SVGIG (reference sequence). The CDR3 DNA is TGTGCCTGGAGTCCTAGGCAGGGGACAGGCAATCAGCCCCAGCATTTT. Protein product: CAWSPRQGTGNQPQHF.

The chain joins TRBV6-1 to TRBJ2-1; no definite D call. The CDR3 is made up of 13 amino acids. The germline CDR1 and CDR2 sequences are MNHNS and SASEGT. Trimming removed 2 bases from V and 15 bases from J, with 17 bases in between. The CDR3 sequence: CASSEPMWAHAFF. The CDR3 nucleotides are TGTGCCAGCAGTGAACCAATGTGGGCGCACGCGTTCTTC.

The chain uses TRBV7-8 and TRBJ1-5; possibly TRBD1 for D (5 bases). This CDR3 region has 16 residues. Germline assignment: CDR1 SGHVS and CDR2 FQNEAQ. Deletions cut 4 bases from V and 5 bases from J, with 18 bases between. CDR3 amino acids: CASSYLDTGGYQPQHF. DNA of the CDR3: TGTGCCAGCAGCTACCTGGACACGGGGGGATATCAGCCCCAGCATTTT.

This clone was counted at least ten times. V gene TRBV7-9 combines with J gene TRBJ1-4; 9 positions agree with TRBD1. Per germline, CDR1 SEHNR and CDR2 FQNEAQ (reference sequence). The V and J ends lost 0 bases and 7 bases, in that order; junction bases with no gene match: 3. The CDR3 consists of 15 residues. Written as DNA, the CDR3 is TGTGCCAGCAGCTTAGCGGAGACAGGGGGTGAAAAACTGTTTTTT. This sequence encodes CASSLAETGGEKLFF.

V and J are TRBV9 and TRBJ1-4; TRBD1 might be the D (5 bases). V gave up 0 bases and J gave up 10 bases, with 13 bases separating them. Looked up from germline, CDR1 is SGDLS and CDR2 is YYNGEE. This CDR3 region has 14 residues. CDR3 sequence: CASSVGVGPRKLFF. CDR3 DNA sequence: TGTGCCAGCAGCGTAGGCGTGGGGCCCCGAAAACTGTTTTTT.